This T cell receptor (beta chain) derives from a study of blood T cell repertoires in COVID-19. At the level of the study: Material from acute and convalescent COVID-19 was sourced from the United States, Italy and Spain. The cDNA or gDNA used as material had been derived from T cells, B-cell-depleted T cells, or PBMCs.

Cohort assignment relied on participant-reported clinical history. From germline, CDR1 is GTSNPN and CDR2 SVGIG (reference sequence). V lost 5 bases, J lost 3 bases, and 12 bases stayed unmatched. This CDR3 contains 15 residues. Methods used by the authors: The authors estimated nucleated cell counts from reference gene primer amplification. TCRdb keeps only in-frame clones here, not all; method: immunoSEQ multiplex PCR. The V and J calls and the clone size are those of that table, but D and trimming were determined from the DNA. The sample includes 130,000 to 150,000 clones, roughly 90% of them seen just once.

Sequenced sample: PBMCs or T cells enriched from blood (not recorded which). This clonotype was sampled from a woman aged 25-40 years with acute COVID-19. This chain links TRBV30 with TRBJ1-1; 7 positions match TRBD1. CDR3 in amino acids: CAWEVRGAGYTEAFF. DNA for the CDR3: TGTGCCTGGGAAGTCAGGGGGGCAGGGTACACTGAAGCTTTCTTT.